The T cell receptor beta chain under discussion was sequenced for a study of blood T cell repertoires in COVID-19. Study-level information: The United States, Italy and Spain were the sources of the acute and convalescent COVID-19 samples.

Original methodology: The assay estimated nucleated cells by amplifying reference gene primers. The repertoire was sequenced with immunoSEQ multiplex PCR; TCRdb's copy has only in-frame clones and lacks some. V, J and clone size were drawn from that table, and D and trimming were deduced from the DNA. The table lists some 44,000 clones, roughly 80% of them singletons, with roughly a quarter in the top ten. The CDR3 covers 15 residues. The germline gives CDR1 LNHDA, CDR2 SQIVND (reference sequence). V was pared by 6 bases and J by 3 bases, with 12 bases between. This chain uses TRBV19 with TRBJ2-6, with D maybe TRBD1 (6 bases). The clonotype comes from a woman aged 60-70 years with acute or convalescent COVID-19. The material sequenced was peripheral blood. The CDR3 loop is CASSATGYGANVLTF. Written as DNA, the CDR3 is TGTGCCAGTAGCGCAACAGGGTATGGGGCCAACGTCCTGACTTTC.